A selection of T cell receptor beta chains follows, all from one sample in a study of shared clonotypes between healthy human individuals. Libraries were prepared by immunoSEQ multiplex PCR; TCRdb keeps only in-frame clonotypes and omits some of them. Among some 2.1 million clones listed, approximately 94% were seen once. Material: naive CD8+ T cells sorted from blood. The receptors were gathered from a man aged 18 to 35 in good health. Each CDR3 is given with its conserved first and last residue.

CDR3	V	J
CAISEREEDYNEQFF	TRBV10-3	TRBJ2-1
CASSPSQGSYEQYF	TRBV18	TRBJ2-7
CASSKGSIAGVPHEQYF	TRBV21-1	TRBJ2-7
CASRPIGTESYEQYF	TRBV27	TRBJ2-7
CASRGTEIYEQYF	TRBV6-1	TRBJ2-7
CASRPQGPYEQYF	TRBV6-5	TRBJ2-7
CASSEVGPDYNEQFF	TRBV25-1	TRBJ2-1
CASSPPGQRANEQYF	TRBV4-1	TRBJ2-7
CASSQLTGEYEQYF	TRBV4-1	TRBJ2-7
CASSRANPDRGDTYEQYF	TRBV4-3	TRBJ2-7
CASTHPVGSTEQYF	TRBV6-5	TRBJ2-7
CASSQDNSRQYF	TRBV14	TRBJ2-3
CASSEEGTGYTDTQYF	TRBV6-1	TRBJ2-3
CASSLSSGINQPQHF	TRBV5-1	TRBJ1-5
CASSMRGGNEKLFF	TRBV5-1	TRBJ1-4
CASSFGELAYEQYF	TRBV5-4	TRBJ2-7